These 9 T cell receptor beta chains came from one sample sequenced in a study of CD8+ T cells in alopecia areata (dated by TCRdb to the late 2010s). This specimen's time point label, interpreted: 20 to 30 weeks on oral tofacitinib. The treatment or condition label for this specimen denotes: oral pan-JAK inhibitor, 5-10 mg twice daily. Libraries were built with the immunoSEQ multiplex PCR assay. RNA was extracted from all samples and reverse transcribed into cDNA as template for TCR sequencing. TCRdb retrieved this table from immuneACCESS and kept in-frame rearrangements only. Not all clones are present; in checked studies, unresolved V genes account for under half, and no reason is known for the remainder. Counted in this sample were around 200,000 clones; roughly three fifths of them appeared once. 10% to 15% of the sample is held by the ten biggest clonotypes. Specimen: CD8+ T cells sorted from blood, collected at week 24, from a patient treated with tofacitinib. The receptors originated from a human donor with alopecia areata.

CDR3 bases: TGTGCCACCAGCAGAGAGCCCCACGAGATACGGGAGACCCAGTACTTC. It codes for CATSREPHEIRETQYF. The chain recombines TRBV15 with TRBJ2-5; D gene unclear. V lost 0 bases to trimming and J lost 5 bases, with 16 bases between them. There are 16 residues in the CDR3. Germline V gene lookup returns CDR1 LNHNV and CDR2 YYDKDF (reference sequence).

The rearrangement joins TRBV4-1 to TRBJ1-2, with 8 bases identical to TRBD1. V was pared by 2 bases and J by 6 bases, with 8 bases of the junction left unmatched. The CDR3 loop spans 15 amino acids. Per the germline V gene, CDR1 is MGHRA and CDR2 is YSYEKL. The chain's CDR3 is CASSQPTTGADGYTF. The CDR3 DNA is TGCGCCAGCAGCCAACCAACGACAGGGGCTGATGGCTACACCTTC.

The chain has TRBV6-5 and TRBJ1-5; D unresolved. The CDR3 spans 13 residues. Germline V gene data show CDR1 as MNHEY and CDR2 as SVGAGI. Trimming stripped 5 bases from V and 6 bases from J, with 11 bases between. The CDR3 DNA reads TGTGCCAGCAGTAATTCGGCAGCTCAGCCCCAGCATTTT. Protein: CASSNSAAQPQHF.

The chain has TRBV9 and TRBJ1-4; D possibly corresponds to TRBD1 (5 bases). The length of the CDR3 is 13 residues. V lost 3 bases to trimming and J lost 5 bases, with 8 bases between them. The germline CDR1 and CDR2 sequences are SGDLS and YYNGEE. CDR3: CASSGGQNEKLFF. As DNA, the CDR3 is TGTGCCAGCAGCGGGGGCCAGAATGAAAAACTGTTTTTT.

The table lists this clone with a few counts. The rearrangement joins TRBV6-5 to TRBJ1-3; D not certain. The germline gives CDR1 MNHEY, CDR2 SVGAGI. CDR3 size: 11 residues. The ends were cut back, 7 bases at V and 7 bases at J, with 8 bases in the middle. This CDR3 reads CASIRANTIYF. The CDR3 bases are TGTGCCAGCATACGGGCGAACACCATATATTTT.

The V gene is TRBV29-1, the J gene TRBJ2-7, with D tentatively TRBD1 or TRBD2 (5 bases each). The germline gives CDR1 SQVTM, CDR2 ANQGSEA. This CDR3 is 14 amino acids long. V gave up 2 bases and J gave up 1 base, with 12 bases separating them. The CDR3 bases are TGCAGCGTTGAATTTCCGGGACGGTCCTACGAGCAGTACTTC. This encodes CSVEFPGRSYEQYF.

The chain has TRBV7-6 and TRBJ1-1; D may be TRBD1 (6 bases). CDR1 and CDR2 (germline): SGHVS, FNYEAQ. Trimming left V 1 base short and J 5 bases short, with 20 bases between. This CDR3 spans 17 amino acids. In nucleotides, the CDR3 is TGTGCCAGCAGCTTAGGATATCTTCAAGACAGGAGGACTGAAGCTTTCTTT. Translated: CASSLGYLQDRRTEAFF.

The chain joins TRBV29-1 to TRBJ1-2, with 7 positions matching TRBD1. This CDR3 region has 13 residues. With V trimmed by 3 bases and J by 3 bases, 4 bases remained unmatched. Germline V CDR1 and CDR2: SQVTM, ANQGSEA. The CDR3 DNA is TGCAGCGTTGACCCTGGACAGGACTATGGCTACACCTTC. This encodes CSVDPGQDYGYTF.

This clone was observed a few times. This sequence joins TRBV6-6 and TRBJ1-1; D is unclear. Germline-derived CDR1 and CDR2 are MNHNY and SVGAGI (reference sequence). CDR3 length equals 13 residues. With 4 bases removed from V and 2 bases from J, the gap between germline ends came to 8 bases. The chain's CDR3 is CASSLAGNTEAFF. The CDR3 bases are TGTGCCAGCAGTTTGGCCGGTAACACTGAAGCTTTCTTT.